The 7 T cell receptor beta chains listed next were all sequenced from one sample in a study of cytomegalovirus exposure and HLA in healthy donors. 13 Jbeta primers and 60 Vbeta primers were used for the PCR. Profiled with immunoSEQ multiplex PCR; TCRdb holds only in-frame clones, not every one. In the table there are 200,000 or so clones, 65% to 85% of which are singletons. Specimen: PBMCs. The receptors originated from a man under 40 in good health and CMV-seronegative.

There are a few counts of this clone. The chain has TRBV4-1 and TRBJ1-1; D is possibly TRBD1 (5 bases). The V end was cut by 4 bases, the J end by 0 bases, with 12 bases between. This CDR3 region has 15 residues. The germline CDR1 and CDR2 sequences are MGHRA and YSYEKL. CDR3 sequence: CASSRLGGMNTEAFF. The CDR3 DNA reads as TGCGCCAGCAGCCGCTTGGGGGGTATGAACACTGAAGCTTTCTTT.

This clone was counted once. This chain joins TRBV7-9 and TRBJ1-4; D remains unclear. Germline CDR1 reads SEHNR; CDR2 reads FQNEAQ (reference sequence). V lost 1 base, J lost 7 bases, and 16 bases lay in between. The CDR3 spans 16 residues. CDR3 sequence reads: CASSLVAGRYLEKLFF. Written as DNA, the CDR3 is TGTGCCAGCAGCTTAGTCGCAGGTCGTTACCTTGAAAAACTGTTTTTT.

The chain links TRBV5-1 to TRBJ2-2, with TRBD1 matching over 9 bases. The CDR3 consists of 15 residues. Looked up from germline, CDR1 is SGHRS and CDR2 is YFSETQ. V gave up 4 bases and J gave up 7 bases; unmatched junction bases: 8. The CDR3 spells CASSPRTGEIGELFF. In nucleotides, the CDR3 is TGCGCCAGCAGCCCCAGGACAGGGGAGATCGGGGAGCTGTTTTTT.

This chain uses TRBV5-1 with TRBJ2-1; TRBD2 agrees at 11 bases. CDR1 and CDR2 from the germline V gene are SGHRS and YFSETQ. CDR3 length equals 16 residues. The ends lost 4 bases at V and 0 bases at J; junction bases unmatched: 3. This CDR3 is CASSAGTSGSYNEQFF. CDR3 nucleotide sequence: TGCGCCAGCAGCGCCGGGACTAGCGGCTCCTACAATGAGCAGTTCTTC.

This chain joins TRBV18 and TRBJ1-4; a weak D match, TRBD1 (6 bases). CDR1 is KGHSH, CDR2 LQKENI, per germline. Deletions cut 6 bases from V and 0 bases from J, with 14 bases between. CDR3 length: 16 amino acids. The chain's CDR3 is CASSLQGLATNEKLFF. For the CDR3, the DNA is TGTGCCAGCTCCCTACAGGGATTAGCAACTAATGAAAAACTGTTTTTT.

The chain employs TRBV6-6 and TRBJ1-5, with 7 bases identical to TRBD1. This CDR3 is 15 amino acids long. J was trimmed by 6 bases and V by 2 bases; bases with no gene match: 7. Germline V gene data show CDR1 as MNHNY and CDR2 as SVGAGI (reference sequence). This chain's CDR3 is CASSYRQGGTQPQHF. DNA of the CDR3: TGTGCCAGCAGTTACCGACAGGGTGGGACTCAGCCCCAGCATTTT.

This chain links TRBV18 with TRBJ1-5; 8 nucleotides line up with TRBD1. The CDR3 is 18 residues long. J was trimmed by 0 bases and V by 4 bases; bases with no gene match: 11. Germline CDR1 and CDR2: KGHSH and LQKENI. The CDR3 sequence: CASSRGQGTAFSNQPQHF. The CDR3, as DNA: TGTGCCAGCTCACGAGGACAGGGTACGGCATTTAGCAATCAGCCCCAGCATTTT.